The 18 T cell receptor beta chains below were found in one sample sequenced in a study of a mutant IDH1 vaccine in newly diagnosed glioma. As for time point: week 35, safety follow-up. Vaccine doses each comprised 300 ug of mutant IDH1 20-mer peptide, with topical imiquimod. Their target antigens are unknown. Here immunoSEQ multiplex PCR was the method, and the copy in TCRdb shows in-frame clones only, minus some. The sample lists some 48,000 clones; 76% were seen once. The sequencing used PBMCs, collected from a glioma patient whose treatment included an IDH1 peptide vaccine. The receptors stem from a man aged 35-49 years with glioma.

The chain has TRBV6-1 and TRBJ1-5; D call uncertain. The CDR3 spans 16 residues. Germline V gene sequence: CDR1 MNHNS, CDR2 SASEGT. Trimming took 3 bases from V and 1 from J, leaving 13 bases between them. CDR3 DNA: TGTGCCAGCAGTGAGGGTGAGTTCCGAAGCAATCAGCCCCAGCATTTT. It specifies CASSEGEFRSNQPQHF.

The CDR3 loop is CASSPMGVGGTYYEQYF. The DNA of the CDR3 is TGTGCCAGCAGCCCTATGGGGGTCGGCGGGACTTACTACGAGCAGTACTTC. The rearrangement joins TRBV7-2 to TRBJ2-7, with D possibly matching TRBD2 (6 bases). Germline V CDR1 and CDR2: SGHTA, FQGNSA. Trimming took off 5 bases at V and 3 bases at J, with 23 bases between the two ends. The CDR3 extends over 17 amino acids.

This clone was counted between two and nine times. The genes are TRBV11-2 and TRBJ2-7; 9 positions agree with TRBD2. V shed 5 bases, J shed 3 bases, and the junction held 8 bases outside the gene matches. The CDR3 consists of 15 residues. Germline V gene lookup returns CDR1 SGHAT and CDR2 FQNNGV. The CDR3 reads CASSPYDSGSYEQYF. The CDR3, as DNA: TGTGCCAGCAGCCCGTATGATAGCGGGAGCTACGAGCAGTACTTC.

This clone has only a few counts. The gene calls are TRBV19 and TRBJ2-1; D possibly corresponds to TRBD1 (6 bases). Germline CDR1 is LNHDA and CDR2 is SQIVND (reference sequence). This CDR3 spans 13 amino acids. The V end lost 6 bases, the J end lost 7 bases, and 13 bases lay between the germline ends. The CDR3 DNA is TGTGCCAGTAGCCCTAGGACAGTAAATGAGCAGTTCTTC. It encodes CASSPRTVNEQFF.

The rearrangement uses TRBV7-9 and TRBJ2-1; 7 positions agree with TRBD2. CDR1 SEHNR and CDR2 FQNEAQ come from the germline V gene (reference sequence). The CDR3 totals 15 residues. The trim removed 7 bases at V and 7 bases at J, leaving 13 bases unmatched. CDR3 bases: TGTGCCAGCATCGCGGGTTCGGCGGGAGTAAATGAGCAGTTCTTC. This codes for CASIAGSAGVNEQFF.

This chain uses TRBV5-6 with TRBJ2-1; possibly TRBD2 for D (5 bases). V was trimmed by 4 bases and J by 8 bases, leaving 19 bases between them. The CDR3 loop spans 15 amino acids. Germline-derived CDR1 and CDR2 are SGHDT and YYEEEE. The CDR3 DNA sequence: TGTGCCAGCAGCCACCGGCTAGAGAGGGATGATGAGCAGTTCTTC. Its protein is CASSHRLERDDEQFF.

The genes are TRBV30 and TRBJ2-2; D gene ambiguous. CDR1 GTSNPN and CDR2 SVGIG come from the germline V gene (reference sequence). This CDR3 has 14 amino acids. The CDR3 DNA sequence: TGTGCTTTCCTTGCCGGCAGGACCACCGGGGAGCTGTTTTTT. Encoded protein: CAFLAGRTTGELFF.

This chain uses TRBV20-1 with TRBJ2-2; D not certain. Trimming removed 6 bases from V and 4 bases from J, with 6 bases in between. The CDR3 extends over 11 amino acids. The germline V gene has CDR1 DFQATT and CDR2 SNEGSKA (reference sequence). This CDR3 reads CSATVTGELFF. CDR3 bases: TGCAGTGCAACAGTCACCGGGGAGCTGTTTTTT.

The chain recombines TRBV4-3 with TRBJ2-3; TRBD1 is a possible D gene (5 bases). The V end lost 3 bases, the J end lost 5 bases, and 21 bases lay between the germline ends. The CDR3 runs 17 residues. The germline V gene has CDR1 LGHNA and CDR2 YSLEER. Here the CDR3 DNA reads TGCGCCAGCAGCCATAATGGACACACTCGCCTGGGAGATACGCAGTATTTT. This encodes CASSHNGHTRLGDTQYF.

The V and J genes are TRBV19 and TRBJ1-1, with 7 bases lining up with TRBD1. CDR1 is LNHDA and CDR2 is SQIVND in the germline V gene (reference sequence). The CDR3 is 14 residues long. J lost 1 base, V lost 5 bases, and 4 bases had no gene match. The CDR3 reads CASSPQGGNTEAFF. The CDR3 nucleotides are TGTGCCAGTAGTCCCCAGGGGGGGAACACTGAAGCTTTCTTT.

The chain joins TRBV11-3 to TRBJ1-2, with a tentative D call TRBD1 (6 bases). Germline CDR1 reads SGHNT; CDR2 reads YENEEA. This CDR3 spans 13 amino acids. Trimming pared 2 bases from V and 2 bases from J, leaving 6 bases between. CDR3 sequence reads: CASSLRGNYGYTF. The CDR3 region has the DNA TGTGCCAGCAGCTTAAGGGGGAACTATGGCTACACCTTC.

This clone showed up just a few times. DNA for the CDR3: TGTGCCAGCAGTTACAGCTCAGGGGCCAACGTCCTGACTTTC. Translation gives CASSYSSGANVLTF. J is TRBJ2-6 and V is TRBV6-5; no reliable D call. Trimming cost V 2 bases and J 4 bases, with 6 bases left between them. Germline CDR1 MNHEY, CDR2 SVGAGI. The CDR3 runs 14 residues.

V gene TRBV6-1 combines with J gene TRBJ2-5; 8 bases map to TRBD1. V was clipped by 2 bases and J by 5 bases; unmatched bases: 4. The germline CDR1 and CDR2 sequences are MNHNS and SASEGT. This CDR3 has 14 residues. The CDR3 coding sequence is TGTGCCAGCAGTGAACAGGGGGCTGGGGAGACCCAGTACTTC. Residues: CASSEQGAGETQYF.

This clone was seen a handful of times. This sequence joins TRBV5-1 and TRBJ2-5; the match to TRBD2 covers 11 bases. The CDR3 consists of 15 residues. CDR1 SGHRS and CDR2 YFSETQ come from the germline V gene. After removal of 4 bases from V and 5 bases from J, the junction contained 7 bases not matched to a gene. The CDR3 sequence: CASSELAGAVETQYF. The CDR3 DNA reads TGCGCCAGCAGCGAACTAGCGGGAGCGGTGGAGACCCAGTACTTC.

This clone was seen only a few times. This CDR3 is CASSYRATDNEQFF. The CDR3 coding sequence is TGTGCCAGCAGTTATCGGGCGACCGACAATGAGCAGTTCTTC. The J gene is TRBJ2-1, the V gene TRBV6-5; D remains ambiguous. The germline V gene encodes CDR1 MNHEY and CDR2 SVGAGI. There are 14 residues in the CDR3. The germline V and J ends were trimmed by 3 bases and 5 bases, with 11 bases remaining between them.

This chain connects TRBV7-6 to TRBJ2-5; TRBD2 matches at 8 bases. With 5 bases clipped from V and 0 bases from J, the junction kept 8 bases outside the gene matches. The germline gives CDR1 SGHVS, CDR2 FNYEAQ. This CDR3 is built from 16 residues. The chain's CDR3 is CASSRRTSLYQETQYF. CDR3 DNA sequence: TGTGCCAGCAGCCGACGGACTAGCCTGTACCAAGAGACCCAGTACTTC.

The chain uses TRBV5-1 and TRBJ1-3; D is unresolved. Deletions cut 0 bases from V and 2 bases from J, with 12 bases between. The CDR3 spans 16 residues. Germline-derived CDR1 and CDR2 are SGHRS and YFSETQ. CDR3 sequence: CASSLGDSFAGNTIYF. In DNA, the CDR3 is TGCGCCAGCAGCTTGGGGGATTCATTTGCTGGAAACACCATATATTTT.

V is TRBV29-1 and J is TRBJ1-1; tentatively, D is TRBD1 (5 bases). This CDR3 has 12 residues. V was cut by 4 bases and J by 5 bases, with 11 bases left in between. Germline CDR1 is SQVTM and CDR2 is ANQGSEA. CDR3 in amino acids: CSVARQNTEAFF. The CDR3 coding sequence is TGCAGCGTTGCCCGACAGAATACTGAAGCTTTCTTT. Full variable domain (missing parts from reference TRBV29-1 and TRBJ1-1): SAVISQKPSRDICQRGTSLTIQCQVDSQVTMMFWYRQQPGQSLTLIATANQGSEATYESGFVIDKFPISRPNLTFSTLTVSNMSPEDSSIYLCSVARQNTEAFFGQGTRLTVV.